There are a few counts of the clone carrying this T cell receptor beta chain. No antigen is known for it. Primed by a sample-barcoded 5' primer and a J-beta primer mix, a second PCR proceeded for about 7 to 11 cycles. TCRdb called the 5' RACE reads again in MiXCR, with one record for every CDR3 protein. Of hundreds of thousands of distinct CDR3 sequences in the sample, about 21% were seen once. This sample stems from a study of blood T cells in healthy people across ages. The study's findings and limits: Among long-lived donors, naive CD4+ cells were more numerous and diversity higher than in aged donors. A roughly linear fall in TCR beta diversity per million T cells was seen with increasing age.

Source material: blood. The TCR was taken from a man between 65 and 85 years old in good health.

CDR3 protein: CSASYAGTSGRYNEQFF. DNA for the CDR3: TGCAGTGCTAGCTATGCCGGGACTAGCGGGCGATACAATGAGCAGTTCTTC. The chain joins TRBV20-1 to TRBJ2-1; 12 positions agree with TRBD2. The germline CDR1 and CDR2 sequences are DFQATT and SNEGSKA (reference sequence). Trimming took 3 bases from V and 4 from J; bases not matched to a gene: 10. The CDR3 contains 17 residues.